This T cell receptor beta chain comes out of a study of blood T cell repertoires in COVID-19 (dated by TCRdb to 2019 to 2021). As for the study more broadly: Samples covering the acute and convalescent phases of COVID-19 were provided by collaborators in the United States, Italy and Spain. The samples were drawn from two sources: the first 160 participants of the ongoing ImmuneRACE study, and 1,000 to 1,500 subjects contributed by 6 global collaborators. Where available, HLA class I and class II types were obtained from metadata supplied by the sample provider rather than from assay-based typing. Nearly every sample came with metadata listing a de-identified subject ID, COVID-19 status, age in years and sex. The repertoires were released in a freely available public database intended as a resource for research on the immune response to SARS-CoV-2. Subjects who had been exposed to COVID-19, were actively infected with it, or had recovered from it provided the deeply sampled blood TCRbeta repertoires that made up the dataset. The prospective study material was composed of cDNA or gDNA derived from T cells, B-cell-depleted T cells, or PBMCs. Results the study describes overall, beyond this receptor: The quantity of clinical and demographic metadata differed by source and by participant and was supplied without curation.

TCRbeta CDR3 regions were amplified from genomic DNA using the immunoSEQ Assay, a bias-controlled multiplex PCR. As for how the authors treated the data: Within the assay, amplification of reference gene primers was used to estimate how many nucleated cells each sample contained. To quantify the absolute abundance of each unique TCRbeta CDR3 rearrangement, sequence reads were collapsed and filtered. For each sample, productive Simpson clonality was calculated by taking the square root of Simpson's diversity index across productive rearrangements. Here the immuneACCESS table is served through TCRdb, limited to in-frame sequences with V and J called. Missing clones are a known gap in these copies; in checked studies unresolved V genes cover under half, and the rest lacks a known reason. V and J calls plus clone size are reproduced from that table; the DNA served to infer D and trimming. The sample has about 230,000 clones on record, over 70% of them singletons. The ten largest account for roughly 30% of the sample.

The collaborating institutions used their own protocols to collect whole blood in K2EDTA tubes. Collaborator samples were shipped for TCRbeta analysis as frozen whole blood, isolated PBMCs, or DNA extracted from either sample type. This clone was seen a single time. The specificity of this receptor is unknown. Within one base of it there is no much larger clone, and no base qualities were kept. Sequencing input: peripheral blood. This clonotype was obtained from a man between 40 and 49 years old with acute or convalescent COVID-19.

The nucleotides are TGTGCCAGCAGCTTAGGACAGGCGGAGACCCAGTACTTC. Its product reads: CASSLGQAETQYF. Recombination joined TRBV7-3 with TRBJ2-5; the central 7 bases match TRBD1. From its cysteine to its phenylalanine, the CDR3 spans 13 amino acids. CDR3 DNA is the only sequence kept; it has 39 bases, read in frame from the first base. The germline V gene encodes CDR1 SGHTA and CDR2 FQGTGA. V is pruned by 2 bases and J by 5 bases, leaving 2 bases of the junction without a gene match.